These T cell receptor beta chains were read from a single sample in a study of CD8 T cells in ankylosing spondylitis. Each CDR3 protein gets one entry after TCRdb re-called the 5' RACE reads with MiXCR. Among just over 350,000 distinct CDR3 sequences listed, 20% to 25% were seen once. The sample was blood, either unsorted or a sorted T cell fraction (not recorded which). These TCRs come from a male donor with ankylosing spondylitis or in good health (not recorded which). The CDR3 runs from the conserved cysteine through the conserved F or W. Fields, in order: V gene, D gene, clone size, J gene, CDR3 protein, CDR3 DNA. The D gene is left open where the match is weak. Expanded clones get a size class; other rows say once, few or many, or leave the size out.

v_call: TRBV9; d_call: TRBD2; clone_size: few; j_call: TRBJ2-1; cdr3_aa: CASSVDPTSVEQFF; cdr3_nt: TGTGCCAGCAGCGTGGACCCGACTAGCGTTGAGCAGTTCTTC
v_call: TRBV29-1; d_call: TRBD1; clone_size: -; j_call: TRBJ2-1; cdr3_aa: CSPTGNDNEQFF; cdr3_nt: TGCAGCCCGACAGGGAACGACAATGAGCAGTTCTTC
v_call: TRBV7-9; d_call: TRBD2; clone_size: -; j_call: TRBJ2-5; cdr3_aa: CASRAGVETQYF; cdr3_nt: TGTGCCAGCAGGGCGGGGGTTGAGACCCAGTACTTC
v_call: TRBV10-2; d_call: TRBD2; clone_size: few; j_call: TRBJ2-1; cdr3_aa: CASSEAGGVYNEQFF; cdr3_nt: TGCGCCAGCAGTGAGGCGGGGGGGGTCTACAATGAGCAGTTCTTC
v_call: TRBV7-6; d_call: TRBD2; clone_size: -; j_call: TRBJ2-7; cdr3_aa: CASSRMTSGGAQYF; cdr3_nt: TGTGCCAGCAGCCGGATGACTAGCGGGGGGGCGCAGTACTTC
v_call: TRBV29-1; d_call: -; clone_size: few; j_call: TRBJ1-2; cdr3_aa: CSVGAGLGYTF; cdr3_nt: TGCAGCGTTGGAGCAGGCCTTGGCTACACCTTC
v_call: TRBV5-5; d_call: -; clone_size: few; j_call: TRBJ2-1; cdr3_aa: CASSLLGTSYNEQFF; cdr3_nt: TGTGCCAGCAGCTTGCTAGGGACGTCCTACAATGAGCAGTTCTTC
v_call: TRBV14; d_call: -; clone_size: -; j_call: TRBJ1-2; cdr3_aa: CASSGTYGYTF; cdr3_nt: TGTGCCAGCAGCGGGACGTATGGCTACACCTTC
v_call: TRBV27; d_call: TRBD1; clone_size: -; j_call: TRBJ2-7; cdr3_aa: CASSTTGVSSYEQYF; cdr3_nt: TGTGCCAGCAGTACCACAGGGGTGAGCTCCTACGAGCAGTACTTC
v_call: TRBV2; d_call: -; clone_size: -; j_call: TRBJ2-7; cdr3_aa: CASQQYYEQYF; cdr3_nt: TGTGCCAGCCAGCAATACTACGAGCAGTACTTC
v_call: TRBV7-4; d_call: TRBD1; clone_size: -; j_call: TRBJ2-7; cdr3_aa: CASSLQPAQGPTYEQYF; cdr3_nt: TGTGCCAGCAGCTTGCAGCCGGCACAGGGGCCCACCTACGAGCAGTACTTC
v_call: TRBV9; d_call: TRBD2; clone_size: -; j_call: TRBJ2-3; cdr3_aa: CASSYWGGGTDTQYF; cdr3_nt: TGTGCCAGCAGCTATTGGGGGGGAGGCACAGATACGCAGTATTTT
v_call: TRBV12-3/TRBV12-4; d_call: -; clone_size: -; j_call: TRBJ2-6; cdr3_aa: CASSPGTFGANVLTF; cdr3_nt: TGTGCCAGCAGTCCCGGGACATTTGGGGCCAACGTCCTGACTTTC
v_call: TRBV27; d_call: -; clone_size: few; j_call: TRBJ1-4; cdr3_aa: CASSFGNNEKLFF; cdr3_nt: TGTGCCAGCAGTTTTGGTAATAATGAAAAACTGTTTTTT
v_call: TRBV12-3/TRBV12-4; d_call: TRBD1; clone_size: few; j_call: TRBJ2-1; cdr3_aa: CASSLGLWGQGVGSYNEQFF; cdr3_nt: TGTGCCAGCAGTTTAGGCCTCTGGGGCCAGGGGGTAGGCTCCTACAATGAGCAGTTCTTC
v_call: TRBV15; d_call: TRBD2; clone_size: -; j_call: TRBJ2-2; cdr3_aa: CATSSTSGTTTGELFF; cdr3_nt: TGTGCCACCAGCAGCACTAGCGGGACTACCACCGGGGAGCTGTTTTTT
v_call: TRBV6-1; d_call: TRBD1; clone_size: few; j_call: TRBJ2-5; cdr3_aa: CASTRGQGSIETQYF; cdr3_nt: TGTGCCAGCACGAGAGGACAGGGGTCAATAGAGACCCAGTACTTC
v_call: TRBV28; d_call: TRBD1; clone_size: -; j_call: TRBJ2-7; cdr3_aa: CASSLDRNNPSYEQYF; cdr3_nt: TGTGCCAGCAGTCTGGACAGGAATAATCCCTCCTACGAGCAGTACTTC
v_call: TRBV10-2; d_call: TRBD2; clone_size: -; j_call: TRBJ2-1; cdr3_aa: CASSESRSGVLFF; cdr3_nt: TGCGCCAGCAGTGAGTCGAGGAGCGGGGTGCTTTTCTTC
v_call: TRBV7-8; d_call: -; clone_size: few; j_call: TRBJ2-1; cdr3_aa: CASRLRDSLFSGDSYNEQFF; cdr3_nt: TGTGCCAGCAGGCTACGGGACAGCCTATTTAGCGGGGACTCCTACAATGAGCAGTTCTTC
v_call: TRBV12-3/TRBV12-4; d_call: TRBD2; clone_size: few; j_call: TRBJ2-1; cdr3_aa: CASRSRSGGSSYNEQFF; cdr3_nt: TGTGCCAGCAGGTCGAGGAGCGGGGGTAGCTCCTACAATGAGCAGTTCTTC
v_call: TRBV9; d_call: -; clone_size: few; j_call: TRBJ2-5; cdr3_aa: CASSADYQETQYF; cdr3_nt: TGTGCCAGCAGCGCCGACTATCAAGAGACCCAGTACTTC
v_call: TRBV6-5; d_call: -; clone_size: few; j_call: TRBJ2-6; cdr3_aa: CASSYDSPGTSGANVLTF; cdr3_nt: TGTGCCAGCAGTTACGACAGTCCTGGGACCTCTGGGGCCAACGTCCTGACTTTC
v_call: TRBV9; d_call: TRBD2; clone_size: -; j_call: TRBJ2-1; cdr3_aa: CASSLAGGAPNEQFF; cdr3_nt: TGTGCCAGCAGCCTCGCGGGGGGGGCCCCCAATGAGCAGTTCTTC
v_call: TRBV4-1; d_call: TRBD2; clone_size: -; j_call: TRBJ2-5; cdr3_aa: CASSQGWSASGQETQYF; cdr3_nt: TGCGCCAGCAGCCAAGGTTGGTCGGCTAGCGGTCAAGAGACCCAGTACTTC
v_call: TRBV5-6; d_call: TRBD2; clone_size: few; j_call: TRBJ2-7; cdr3_aa: CASSSTTSGGTYEQYF; cdr3_nt: TGTGCCAGCAGCTCCACGACTAGCGGGGGAACCTACGAGCAGTACTTC
v_call: TRBV20-1; d_call: -; clone_size: -; j_call: TRBJ1-2; cdr3_aa: CSAREQAAAEGYTF; cdr3_nt: TGCAGTGCTAGAGAACAGGCCGCAGCGGAGGGCTACACCTTC
v_call: TRBV6-5; d_call: -; clone_size: -; j_call: TRBJ1-1; cdr3_aa: CASSYDRMERTEAFF; cdr3_nt: TGTGCCAGCAGTTACGATCGGATGGAACGAACTGAAGCTTTCTTT
v_call: TRBV6-2/TRBV6-3; d_call: -; clone_size: few; j_call: TRBJ2-7; cdr3_aa: CASSLQGWMYEQYF; cdr3_nt: TGTGCCAGCAGTTTGCAGGGGTGGATGTACGAGCAGTACTTC
v_call: TRBV7-9; d_call: -; clone_size: -; j_call: TRBJ2-5; cdr3_aa: CASSYTGYQETQYF; cdr3_nt: TGTGCCAGCTCCTACACCGGGTACCAAGAGACCCAGTACTTC
v_call: TRBV12-3/TRBV12-4; d_call: -; clone_size: -; j_call: TRBJ2-3; cdr3_aa: CASGPSTDTQYF; cdr3_nt: TGTGCCAGCGGCCCTAGCACAGATACGCAGTATTTT
v_call: TRBV11-2; d_call: -; clone_size: few; j_call: TRBJ2-4; cdr3_aa: CASSPPRESGIAKNIQYF; cdr3_nt: TGTGCCAGCAGCCCGCCCCGGGAGTCGGGGATAGCCAAAAACATTCAGTACTTC
v_call: TRBV6-1; d_call: TRBD2; clone_size: -; j_call: TRBJ2-7; cdr3_aa: CASSTTSTYEQYF; cdr3_nt: TGTGCCAGCAGTACGACTAGCACCTACGAGCAGTACTTC
v_call: TRBV11-2; d_call: TRBD2; clone_size: few; j_call: TRBJ2-1; cdr3_aa: CASSYSGTSGGGNGEQFF; cdr3_nt: TGTGCCAGCAGCTACTCCGGGACTAGCGGGGGAGGCAACGGTGAGCAGTTCTTC
v_call: TRBV12-3/TRBV12-4; d_call: TRBD2; clone_size: few; j_call: TRBJ2-5; cdr3_aa: CASSPIAGGQETQYF; cdr3_nt: TGTGCCAGCAGTCCCATAGCGGGGGGGCAAGAGACCCAGTACTTC
v_call: TRBV6-5; d_call: -; clone_size: -; j_call: TRBJ2-2; cdr3_aa: CASSYLGPITGELFF; cdr3_nt: TGTGCCAGCAGTTACTTGGGGCCGATCACCGGGGAGCTGTTTTTT
v_call: TRBV4-1; d_call: -; clone_size: -; j_call: TRBJ2-5; cdr3_aa: CASSQDIGTGLQETQYF; cdr3_nt: TGCGCCAGCAGCCAAGATATTGGCACGGGACTCCAAGAGACCCAGTACTTC
v_call: TRBV15; d_call: -; clone_size: many; j_call: TRBJ2-1; cdr3_aa: CATSTSGNRDVEQFF; cdr3_nt: TGTGCCACCAGCACTAGCGGAAACAGGGACGTTGAGCAGTTCTTC
v_call: TRBV12-3/TRBV12-4; d_call: -; clone_size: few; j_call: TRBJ2-5; cdr3_aa: CASSFWGETQYF; cdr3_nt: TGTGCCAGCAGTTTCTGGGGGGAGACCCAGTACTTC
v_call: TRBV10-3; d_call: TRBD1; clone_size: -; j_call: TRBJ2-3; cdr3_aa: CAIRGQGDGTQYF; cdr3_nt: TGTGCCATCAGGGGACAGGGCGACGGTACGCAGTATTTT
v_call: TRBV9; d_call: -; clone_size: -; j_call: TRBJ2-5; cdr3_aa: CASSPRPAEGKTQYF; cdr3_nt: TGTGCCAGCAGCCCCCGGCCAGCGGAGGGAAAGACCCAGTACTTC
v_call: TRBV29-1; d_call: TRBD2; clone_size: -; j_call: TRBJ2-1; cdr3_aa: CSVGTSGDLYNEQFF; cdr3_nt: TGCAGCGTGGGGACTAGCGGGGATCTCTACAATGAGCAGTTCTTC
v_call: TRBV7-8; d_call: TRBD2; clone_size: -; j_call: TRBJ2-2; cdr3_aa: CASSLLAGGSGELFF; cdr3_nt: TGTGCCAGCAGCTTACTAGCGGGGGGGTCCGGGGAGCTGTTTTTT
v_call: TRBV29-1; d_call: -; clone_size: -; j_call: TRBJ2-1; cdr3_aa: CSVEDPVEADYNEQFF; cdr3_nt: TGCAGCGTTGAAGATCCAGTCGAAGCGGACTACAATGAGCAGTTCTTC
v_call: TRBV11-2; d_call: -; clone_size: -; j_call: TRBJ2-5; cdr3_aa: CASSLGYGQETQYF; cdr3_nt: TGTGCCAGCAGCTTAGGGTATGGCCAAGAGACCCAGTACTTC
v_call: TRBV5-5; d_call: TRBD1; clone_size: -; j_call: TRBJ1-1; cdr3_aa: CASSKNTGGNTEAFF; cdr3_nt: TGTGCCAGCAGCAAAAACACAGGGGGTAATACTGAAGCTTTCTTT
v_call: TRBV12-3/TRBV12-4; d_call: -; clone_size: -; j_call: TRBJ2-7; cdr3_aa: CASSPPTSTEQYF; cdr3_nt: TGTGCCAGCAGTCCCCCGACTAGTACCGAGCAGTACTTC
v_call: TRBV20-1; d_call: -; clone_size: once; j_call: TRBJ2-7; cdr3_aa: CSARMGYEQYF; cdr3_nt: TGCAGTGCTAGAATGGGCTACGAGCAGTACTTC
v_call: TRBV14; d_call: -; clone_size: -; j_call: TRBJ2-7; cdr3_aa: CASSPRGDRTYEQYF; cdr3_nt: TGTGCCAGCAGCCCTCGAGGAGACAGGACCTACGAGCAGTACTTC
v_call: TRBV9; d_call: TRBD1; clone_size: -; j_call: TRBJ2-7; cdr3_aa: CASSVGDRSYEQYF; cdr3_nt: TGTGCCAGCAGCGTAGGGGACAGGAGCTACGAGCAGTACTTC
v_call: TRBV20-1; d_call: -; clone_size: -; j_call: TRBJ1-2; cdr3_aa: CSARELLGGSYTF; cdr3_nt: TGCAGTGCTAGAGAACTCCTAGGGGGTAGCTACACCTTC
v_call: TRBV5-1; d_call: -; clone_size: few; j_call: TRBJ2-2; cdr3_aa: CASSFLASTGELFF; cdr3_nt: TGCGCCAGCAGCTTCCTCGCTTCCACCGGGGAGCTGTTTTTT
v_call: TRBV12-3/TRBV12-4; d_call: TRBD2; clone_size: -; j_call: TRBJ2-5; cdr3_aa: CASSSRLANKETQYF; cdr3_nt: TGTGCCAGCAGTTCCAGACTAGCGAATAAAGAGACCCAGTACTTC
v_call: TRBV7-8; d_call: -; clone_size: few; j_call: TRBJ1-6; cdr3_aa: CASGGPNLSPLHF; cdr3_nt: TGTGCCAGCGGAGGACCCAACCTTTCACCCCTCCACTTT
v_call: TRBV7-2; d_call: -; clone_size: -; j_call: TRBJ2-3; cdr3_aa: CASSLFSTGTDTQYF; cdr3_nt: TGTGCCAGCAGCTTATTTAGCACAGGCACAGATACGCAGTATTTT